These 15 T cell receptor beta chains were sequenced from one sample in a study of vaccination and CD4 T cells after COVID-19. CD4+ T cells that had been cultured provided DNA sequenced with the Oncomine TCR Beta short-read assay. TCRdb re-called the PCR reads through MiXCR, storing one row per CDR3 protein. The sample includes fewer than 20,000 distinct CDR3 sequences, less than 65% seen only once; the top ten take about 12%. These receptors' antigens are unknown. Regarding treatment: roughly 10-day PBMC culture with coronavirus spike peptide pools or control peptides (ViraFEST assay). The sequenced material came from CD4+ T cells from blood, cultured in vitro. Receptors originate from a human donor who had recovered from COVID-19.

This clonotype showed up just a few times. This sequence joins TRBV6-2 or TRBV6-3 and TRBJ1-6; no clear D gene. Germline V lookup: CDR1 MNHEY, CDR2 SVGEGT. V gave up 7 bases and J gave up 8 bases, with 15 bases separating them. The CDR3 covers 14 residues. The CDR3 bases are TGTGCCAGCAAGGCCAGGAAGTTGGATTCACCCCTCCACTTT. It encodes CASKARKLDSPLHF.

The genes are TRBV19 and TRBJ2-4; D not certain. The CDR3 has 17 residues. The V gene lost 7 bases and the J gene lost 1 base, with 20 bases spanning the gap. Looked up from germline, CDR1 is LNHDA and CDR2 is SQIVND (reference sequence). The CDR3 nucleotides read TGTGCCAGTACCCTAGGGCCCCCCTTAGGGGCCAAAAACATTCAGTACTTC. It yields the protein CASTLGPPLGAKNIQYF.

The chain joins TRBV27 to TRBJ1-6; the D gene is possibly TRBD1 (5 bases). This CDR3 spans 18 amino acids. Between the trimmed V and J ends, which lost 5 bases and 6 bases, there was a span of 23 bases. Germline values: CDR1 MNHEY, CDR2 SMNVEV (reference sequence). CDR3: CASSLRPTAWVPNSPLHF. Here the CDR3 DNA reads TGTGCCAGCAGTCTCCGTCCGACAGCCTGGGTCCCTAATTCACCCCTCCACTTT.

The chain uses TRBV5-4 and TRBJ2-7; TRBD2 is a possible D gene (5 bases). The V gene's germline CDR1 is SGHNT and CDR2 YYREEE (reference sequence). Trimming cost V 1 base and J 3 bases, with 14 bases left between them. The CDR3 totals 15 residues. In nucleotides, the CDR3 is TGTGCCAGCAGCTTGCAAGGGCTAGCAGGCTACGAGCAGTACTTC. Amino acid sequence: CASSLQGLAGYEQYF.

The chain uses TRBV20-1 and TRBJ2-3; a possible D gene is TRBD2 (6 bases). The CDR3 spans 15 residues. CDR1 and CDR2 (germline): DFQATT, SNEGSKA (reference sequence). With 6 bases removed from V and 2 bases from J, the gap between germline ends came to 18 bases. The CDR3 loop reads CSARPHRTTTDTQYF. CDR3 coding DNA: TGCAGTGCCCGACCCCACAGGACTACCACAGATACGCAGTATTTT.

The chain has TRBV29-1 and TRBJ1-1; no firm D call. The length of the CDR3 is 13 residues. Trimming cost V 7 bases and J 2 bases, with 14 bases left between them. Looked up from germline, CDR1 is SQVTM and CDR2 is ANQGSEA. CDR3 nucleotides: TGCAGCGCAAGCCGGACGGACAACACTGAAGCTTTCTTT. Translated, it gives CSASRTDNTEAFF.

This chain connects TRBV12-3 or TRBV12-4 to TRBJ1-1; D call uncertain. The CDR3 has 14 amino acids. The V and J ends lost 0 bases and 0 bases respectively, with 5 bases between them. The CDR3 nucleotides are TGTGCCAGCAGTTTAGCGCGCATGAACACTGAAGCTTTCTTT. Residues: CASSLARMNTEAFF.

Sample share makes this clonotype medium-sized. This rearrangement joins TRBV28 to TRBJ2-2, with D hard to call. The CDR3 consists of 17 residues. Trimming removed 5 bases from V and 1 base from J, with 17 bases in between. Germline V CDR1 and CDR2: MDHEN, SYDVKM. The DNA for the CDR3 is TGTGCCAGCAGTCCAACGCTATCTACACGGAACACCGGGGAGCTGTTTTTT. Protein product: CASSPTLSTRNTGELFF.

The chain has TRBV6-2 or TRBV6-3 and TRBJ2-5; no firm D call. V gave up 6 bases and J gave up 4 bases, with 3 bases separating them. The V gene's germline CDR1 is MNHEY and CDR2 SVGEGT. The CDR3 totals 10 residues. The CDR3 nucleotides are TGTGCCAGCAGAAGAGAGACCCAGTACTTC. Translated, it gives CASRRETQYF.

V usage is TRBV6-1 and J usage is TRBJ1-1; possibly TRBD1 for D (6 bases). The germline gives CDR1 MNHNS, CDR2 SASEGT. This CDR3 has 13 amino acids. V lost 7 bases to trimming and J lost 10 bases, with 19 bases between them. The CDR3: CASKTDGTLRAFF. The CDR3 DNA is TGTGCCAGCAAGACCGACGGGACACTACGAGCTTTCTTT.

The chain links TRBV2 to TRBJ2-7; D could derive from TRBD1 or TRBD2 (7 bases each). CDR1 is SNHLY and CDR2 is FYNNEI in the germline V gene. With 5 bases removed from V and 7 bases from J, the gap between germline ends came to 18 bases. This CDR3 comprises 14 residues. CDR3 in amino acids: CASSYMTGRGEQYF. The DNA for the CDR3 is TGTGCCAGCAGTTACATGACAGGGCGGGGGGAGCAGTACTTC.

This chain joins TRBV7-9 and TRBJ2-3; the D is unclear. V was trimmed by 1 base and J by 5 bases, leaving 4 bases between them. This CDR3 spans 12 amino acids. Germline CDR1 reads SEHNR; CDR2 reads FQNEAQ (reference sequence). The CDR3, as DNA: TGTGCCAGCAGCTTAGTTGGAGATACGCAGTATTTT. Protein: CASSLVGDTQYF.

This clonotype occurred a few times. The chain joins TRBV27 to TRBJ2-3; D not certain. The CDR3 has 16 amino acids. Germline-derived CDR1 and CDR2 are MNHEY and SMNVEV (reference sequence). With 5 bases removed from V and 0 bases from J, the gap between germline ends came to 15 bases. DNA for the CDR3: TGTGCCAGCAGTCAAACACGAAGCGCTAGCACAGATACGCAGTATTTT. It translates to CASSQTRSASTDTQYF.

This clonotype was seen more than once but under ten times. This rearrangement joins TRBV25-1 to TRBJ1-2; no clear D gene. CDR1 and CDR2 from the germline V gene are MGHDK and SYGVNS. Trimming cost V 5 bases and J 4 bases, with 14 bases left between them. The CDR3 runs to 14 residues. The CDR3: CASSPPGSLYGYTF. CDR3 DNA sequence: TGTGCCAGCAGTCCCCCGGGGAGCCTCTATGGCTACACCTTC.

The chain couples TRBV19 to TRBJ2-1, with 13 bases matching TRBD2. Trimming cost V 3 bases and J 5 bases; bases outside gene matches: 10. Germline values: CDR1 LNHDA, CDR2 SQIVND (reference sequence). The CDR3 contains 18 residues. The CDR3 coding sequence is TGTGCCAGTAGTATGGGGCTGACTAGCGGGAGGACCAACAATGAGCAGTTCTTC. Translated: CASSMGLTSGRTNNEQFF.